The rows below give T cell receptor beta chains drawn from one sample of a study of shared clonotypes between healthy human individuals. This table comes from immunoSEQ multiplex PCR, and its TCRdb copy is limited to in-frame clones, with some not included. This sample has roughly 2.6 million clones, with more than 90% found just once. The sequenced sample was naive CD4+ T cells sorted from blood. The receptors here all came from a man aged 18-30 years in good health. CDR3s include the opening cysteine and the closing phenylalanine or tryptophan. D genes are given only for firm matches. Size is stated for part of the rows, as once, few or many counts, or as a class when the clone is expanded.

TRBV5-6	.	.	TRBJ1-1	TGTGCCAGCCGCCACCGGGGGACTGAAGCTTTCTTT	CASRHRGTEAFF
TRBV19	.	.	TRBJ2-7	TGTGCCAGTAGTATGTCACAGGGTTACGAGCAGTACTTC	CASSMSQGYEQYF
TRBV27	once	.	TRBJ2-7	TGTGCCAGCAGCCAGGGTCGTTTCAACGAGCAGTACTTC	CASSQGRFNEQYF
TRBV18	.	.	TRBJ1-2	TGTGCCAGCTCCCGGGCGAGTTGGGATGGCTACACCTTC	CASSRASWDGYTF
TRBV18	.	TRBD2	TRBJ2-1	TGTGCCAGCTCACTCCTACTAGCGGGAGCTAATGAGCAGTTCTTC	CASSLLLAGANEQFF
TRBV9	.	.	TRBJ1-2	TGTGCCAGCAGCGTGGGTGAGCCTACTAACTATGGCTACACCTTC	CASSVGEPTNYGYTF
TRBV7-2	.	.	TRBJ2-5	TGTGCCAGCAGCGAAAGCCCTGAGACCCAGTACTTC	CASSESPETQYF
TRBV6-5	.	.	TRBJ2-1	TGTGCCAGCAGGCCTCAGGCAGGGGTCTACAATGAGCAGTTCTTC	CASRPQAGVYNEQFF
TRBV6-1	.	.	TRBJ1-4	TGTGCCAGCAGAGAGACCTCTAATGAAAAACTGTTTTTT	CASRETSNEKLFF
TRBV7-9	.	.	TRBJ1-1	TGTGCCAGCAGCTTGGAAATGGACACTGAAGCTTTCTTT	CASSLEMDTEAFF
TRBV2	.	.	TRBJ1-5	TGTGCCAGCAGGGACACGGCAGGGACTCAGCCCCAGCATTTT	CASRDTAGTQPQHF
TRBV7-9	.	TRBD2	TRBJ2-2	TGTGCCAGCAGTTTTTATAGGACTAGCGGGAGGACCGGGGAGCTGTTTTTT	CASSFYRTSGRTGELFF
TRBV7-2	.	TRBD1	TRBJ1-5	TGTGCCAGCACCCCCGGACAGGGGGTTCAGCCCCAGCATTTT	CASTPGQGVQPQHF
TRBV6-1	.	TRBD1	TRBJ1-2	TGTGCCAGCAGTGAAGGGGGGACAGCTGGCTACACCTTC	CASSEGGTAGYTF
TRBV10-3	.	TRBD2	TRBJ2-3	TGTGCCATCACCGACGGAGGACTAGCGGGAGCCGGAGATACGCAGTATTTT	CAITDGGLAGAGDTQYF
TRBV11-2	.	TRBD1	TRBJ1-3	TGTGCCAGCAGCGGGACAGGGTCAACTGGAAACACCATATATTTT	CASSGTGSTGNTIYF
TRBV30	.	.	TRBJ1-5	TGTGCCTGGAGTGGCGGACGGGGAAATCAGCCCCAGCATTTT	CAWSGGRGNQPQHF
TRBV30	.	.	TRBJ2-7	TGTGCCTGGAGTATCGGCAGGGACCGGGAGCAGTACTTC	CAWSIGRDREQYF
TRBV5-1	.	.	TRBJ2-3	TGCGCCAGCAGCTTGGCCCCCGGGCCCTACACAGATACGCAGTATTTT	CASSLAPGPYTDTQYF
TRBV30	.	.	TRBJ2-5	TGTGCCTGGAGTATAGCGTTAGCGGAGACCCAGTACTTC	CAWSIALAETQYF
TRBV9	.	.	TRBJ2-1	TGTGCCAGCAGCGGCCCTCGTAGTGGAGCCCCCTACAATGAGCAGTTCTTC	CASSGPRSGAPYNEQFF
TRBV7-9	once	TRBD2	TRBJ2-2	TGTGCCAGCAGCTTCCAGCGGGGGGGTCGTACCGGGGAGCTGTTTTTT	CASSFQRGGRTGELFF
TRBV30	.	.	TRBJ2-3	TGTGCCTGGAGTGTTACGGGGCCTCGCACAGATACGCAGTATTTT	CAWSVTGPRTDTQYF
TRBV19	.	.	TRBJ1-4	TGTGCCAGTAGTCCCATTGACAGGAATGAAAAACTGTTTTTT	CASSPIDRNEKLFF
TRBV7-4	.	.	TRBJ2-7	TGTGCCAGCAGCTTAAAGGGACAACGGGAGCAGGGCTCCTACGAGCAGTACTTC	CASSLKGQREQGSYEQYF
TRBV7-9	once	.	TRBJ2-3	TGTGCCAGCAGCTCTGAGAAGGGAGGTCGCACAGATACGCAGTATTTT	CASSSEKGGRTDTQYF
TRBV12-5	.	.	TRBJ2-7	TGTGCTAGTGGGTGGGGTCACCCCTACGAGCAGTACTTC	CASGWGHPYEQYF
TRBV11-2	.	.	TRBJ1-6	TGTGCCAGCAGCTTCAGTTATTCACCCCTCCACTTT	CASSFSYSPLHF
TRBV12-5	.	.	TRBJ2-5	TGTGCTAGTGGTTTGGAAGAGGGGCCGAAGACCCAGTACTTC	CASGLEEGPKTQYF
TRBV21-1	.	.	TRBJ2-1	TGTGCCAGCAGCAAAGCGGGGCAGGGTTCCTACAATGAGCAGTTCTTC	CASSKAGQGSYNEQFF
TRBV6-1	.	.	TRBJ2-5	TGTGCCAGCAGTGAAGCCGACCAAGAGACCCAGTACTTC	CASSEADQETQYF
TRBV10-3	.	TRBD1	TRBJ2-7	TGTGCCATCAGTACCGGGACAGGAGCCTACGAGCAGTACTTC	CAISTGTGAYEQYF
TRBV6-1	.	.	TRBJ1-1	TGTGCCAGCAGTCCCACGGGAGGGTCGAACACTGAAGCTTTCTTT	CASSPTGGSNTEAFF
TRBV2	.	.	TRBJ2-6	TGTGCCAGCAGTGAGAGGGTGGGGGCCAACGTCCTGACTTTC	CASSERVGANVLTF
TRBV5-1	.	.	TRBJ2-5	TGCGCCAGCAGCTTAGGATTTCGGGGGTTTGAGACCCAGTACTTC	CASSLGFRGFETQYF
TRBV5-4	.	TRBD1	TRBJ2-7	TGTGCCAGCAGCTTGGCCGGGCGGGTGGGGACAGGGGAAGGCGAGCAGTACTTC	CASSLAGRVGTGEGEQYF
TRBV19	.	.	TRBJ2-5	TGTGCCAGTAGTCCCTCGCACTCACAAGAGACCCAGTACTTC	CASSPSHSQETQYF
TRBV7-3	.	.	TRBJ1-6	TGTGCCAGCAGCTTAGTACTTACCGAGCACACCCTCCACTTT	CASSLVLTEHTLHF
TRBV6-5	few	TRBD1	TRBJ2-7	TGTGCCAGCAGTTCCGGGACAGGGACCTACGAGCAGTACTTC	CASSSGTGTYEQYF
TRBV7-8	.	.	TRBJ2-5	TGTGCCAGCAGCCCAGTAGGGCAGGGAGGTACGGAGACCCAGTACTTC	CASSPVGQGGTETQYF
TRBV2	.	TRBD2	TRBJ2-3	TGTGCCAGCAGCGTAGCGGGGGGGGGAGATACGCAGTATTTT	CASSVAGGGDTQYF
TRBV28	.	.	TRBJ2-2	TGTGCCAGCAGTTTCCTGTTGGCCACCGGGGAGCTGTTTTTT	CASSFLLATGELFF
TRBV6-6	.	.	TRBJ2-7	TGTGCCAGCACCCCGTCTGTTGTAGTAAAGATCTCCGAGCAGTACTTC	CASTPSVVVKISEQYF
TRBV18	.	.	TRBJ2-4	TGTGCCAGCTCACCGACGGGGGAAAACATTCAGTACTTC	CASSPTGENIQYF
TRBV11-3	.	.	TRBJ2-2	TGTGCCAGCAGCTTAGACGGGAACACCGGGGAGCTGTTTTTT	CASSLDGNTGELFF
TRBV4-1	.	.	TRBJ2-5	TGCGCCAGCAGCCAGAAGCTAGGGACGGGGCAAGAGACCCAGTACTTC	CASSQKLGTGQETQYF
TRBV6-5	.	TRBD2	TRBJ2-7	TGTGCCAGCAGTTACCCGGCGGGGGGGAAGAGAGAGCAGTACTTC	CASSYPAGGKREQYF
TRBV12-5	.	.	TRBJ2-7	TGTGCTAGTGGTTCCCCGGTGGTAAGCGAGCAGTACTTC	CASGSPVVSEQYF
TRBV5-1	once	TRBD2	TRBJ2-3	TGCGCCAGCAGCTTTTTAGCGGGAGCTAGCACAGATACGCAGTATTTT	CASSFLAGASTDTQYF
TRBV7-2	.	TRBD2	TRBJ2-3	TGTGCCAGCAGCCGAGACTCTAGCGGCAGTCACGATACGCAGTATTTT	CASSRDSSGSHDTQYF
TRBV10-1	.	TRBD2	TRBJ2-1	TGCGCCAGCAACCGGGGGGGCGTCGGCGACAATGAGCAGTTCTTC	CASNRGGVGDNEQFF
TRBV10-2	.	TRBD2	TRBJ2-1	TGCGCCAGCAGTGATCAACCCGGGACTAGCGGGGACAATGAGCAGTTCTTC	CASSDQPGTSGDNEQFF
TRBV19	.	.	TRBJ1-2	TGTGCCAGTAGTATTAATGGGAGGGACGGTGGCTACACCTTC	CASSINGRDGGYTF
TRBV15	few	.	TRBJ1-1	TGTGCCACCCGTGTAAGTCTGAACACTGAAGCTTTCTTT	CATRVSLNTEAFF
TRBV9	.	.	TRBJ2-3	TGTGCCAGCAGCCCCTACAACGGGGGCAGCACAGATACGCAGTATTTT	CASSPYNGGSTDTQYF
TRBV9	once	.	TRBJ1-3	TGTGCCAGCAGCGTAGGGGGTACCTCTGGAAACACCATATATTTT	CASSVGGTSGNTIYF
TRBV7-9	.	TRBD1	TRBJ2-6	TGTGCCAGCAGTTACGGGTGGGACAGTTCCCCTGGGGCCAACGTCCTGACTTTC	CASSYGWDSSPGANVLTF
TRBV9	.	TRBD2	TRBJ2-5	TGTGCCAGCAGCGTAGGGGAGGGCATTCAAGAGACCCAGTACTTC	CASSVGEGIQETQYF
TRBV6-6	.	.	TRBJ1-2	TGTGCCAGCAGGAGGGACGGCGACTTCTATGGCTACACCTTC	CASRRDGDFYGYTF
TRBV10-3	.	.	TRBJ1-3	TGTGCCATCAGTGAATCGGGTGGGTCTGGAAACACCATATATTTT	CAISESGGSGNTIYF